This entry concerns a single T cell receptor beta chain. The record originates from a study of blood T cell repertoires in COVID-19. TCRdb keeps only in-frame clones here, not all; method: immunoSEQ multiplex PCR. The sample gives 140,000 or so clones, around 89% of which show up once; about 10% is in the top ten. Between the trimmed V and J ends, which lost 3 bases and 0 bases, there was a span of 8 bases. Per the germline V gene, CDR1 is SGHDT and CDR2 is YYEEEE. This CDR3 contains 14 residues. The clonotype comes from a woman of 80 years or more with acute or convalescent COVID-19. The sequenced sample consisted of peripheral blood. J is TRBJ2-3 and V is TRBV5-6, with D perhaps TRBD1 (5 bases). The chain's CDR3 is CASSSQGSTDTQYF. The CDR3 region has the DNA TGTGCCAGCAGCTCCCAGGGTAGCACAGATACGCAGTATTTT.